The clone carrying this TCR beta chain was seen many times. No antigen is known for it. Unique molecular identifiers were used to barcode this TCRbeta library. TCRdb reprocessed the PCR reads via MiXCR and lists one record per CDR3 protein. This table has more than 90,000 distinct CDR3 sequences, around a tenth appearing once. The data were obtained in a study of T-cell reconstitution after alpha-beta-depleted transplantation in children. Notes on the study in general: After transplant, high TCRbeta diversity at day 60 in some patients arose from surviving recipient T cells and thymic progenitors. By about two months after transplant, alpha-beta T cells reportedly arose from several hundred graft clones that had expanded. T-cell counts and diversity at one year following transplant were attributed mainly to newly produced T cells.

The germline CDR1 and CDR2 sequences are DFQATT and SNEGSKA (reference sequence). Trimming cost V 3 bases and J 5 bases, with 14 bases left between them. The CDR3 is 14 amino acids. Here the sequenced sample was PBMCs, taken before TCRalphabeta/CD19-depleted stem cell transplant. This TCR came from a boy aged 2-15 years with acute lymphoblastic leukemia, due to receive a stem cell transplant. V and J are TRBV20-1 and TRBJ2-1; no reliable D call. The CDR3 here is CSASKATWDNEQFF. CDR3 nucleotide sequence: TGCAGTGCTAGTAAGGCCACCTGGGACAATGAGCAGTTCTTC.